These T cell receptor beta chains were read from a single sample in a study of siplizumab effects on memory and regulatory T cells. The assay was immunoSEQ multiplex PCR, and TCRdb's table has in-frame clones only and misses some. This repertoire shows about 91,000 clones, under 95% found once; its top ten account for approximately 7.1%. Input material: CD8+ T cells sorted from blood. Every receptor here comes from a human donor in good health. Each CDR3 is given with its conserved first and last residue.

V: TRBV2
J: TRBJ1-1
CDR3: CASSVSLTGNTEAFF

V: TRBV4-3
J: TRBJ2-1
CDR3: CASSPYAGSSYNEQFF

V: TRBV25-1
J: TRBJ1-5
CDR3: CASSEWGEGNQPQHF

V: TRBV9
J: TRBJ1-2
CDR3: CASIPVQGAGYGYTF

V: TRBV14
J: TRBJ2-2
CDR3: CASSQELGLAPLGGNTGELFF

V: TRBV27
J: TRBJ1-5
CDR3: CASSLSTGQPQHF

V: TRBV9
J: TRBJ2-3
CDR3: CASNAGGVDTQYF

V: TRBV5-1
J: TRBJ2-1
CDR3: CASSLGDSSYNEQFF

V: TRBV5-1
J: TRBJ1-1
CDR3: CASSALPGTQNTEAFF

V: TRBV4-2
J: TRBJ2-3
CDR3: CASSQSPRTSGRASDTQYF

V: TRBV19
J: TRBJ2-5
CDR3: CASSIGLPQETQYF

V: TRBV7-8
J: TRBJ1-6
CDR3: CASSSEISSYNSPLHF

V: TRBV6-1
J: TRBJ2-5
CDR3: CASSEGSQETQYF

V: TRBV4-1
J: TRBJ2-2
CDR3: CASSQDRPGGELFF

V: TRBV6-1
J: TRBJ1-5
CDR3: CASRERTDNQPQHF

V: TRBV11-2
J: TRBJ2-1
CDR3: CASSFGEQFF

V: TRBV29-1
J: TRBJ1-1
CDR3: CSVVHTEAFF

V: TRBV9
J: TRBJ2-7
CDR3: CASSPGHAAYEQYF

V: TRBV21-1
J: TRBJ1-2
CDR3: CASSLRTGEVTNYGYTF

V: TRBV5-1
J: TRBJ1-1
CDR3: CASSGTENTEAFF

V: TRBV19
J: TRBJ1-3
CDR3: CASSWDSFSGNTIYF

V: TRBV4-1
J: TRBJ2-7
CDR3: CASSPSGTDSYEQYF

V: TRBV7-8
J: TRBJ2-1
CDR3: CASSLVGGLAQYNEQFF

V: TRBV5-1
J: TRBJ2-7
CDR3: CASSAKGQTYEQYF

V: TRBV6-1
J: TRBJ1-5
CDR3: CASGGGQRDQPQHF

V: TRBV6-6
J: TRBJ1-3
CDR3: CASSYNNGDTIYF

V: TRBV18
J: TRBJ1-4
CDR3: CASSHRDNREKLFF

V: TRBV28
J: TRBJ2-5
CDR3: CASRDGTGRGQETQYF

V: TRBV2
J: TRBJ2-3
CDR3: CASPGSGTDTQYF

V: TRBV4-3
J: TRBJ2-1
CDR3: CASSQGQGNEQFF

V: TRBV6-5
J: TRBJ2-7
CDR3: CASSPTWPLEQYF

V: TRBV5-1
J: TRBJ2-2
CDR3: CASSLKGDDGELFF

V: TRBV7-6
J: TRBJ2-3
CDR3: CASSLLVESTDTQYF

V: TRBV13
J: TRBJ1-2
CDR3: CASSTTGGARGYTF

V: TRBV19
J: TRBJ1-2
CDR3: CASSIGPLGYGYTF

V: TRBV2
J: TRBJ1-5
CDR3: CASRQGNQPQHF

V: TRBV10-3
J: TRBJ1-1
CDR3: CATLGVYTEAFF